These 14 T cell receptor beta chains were all obtained from the same sample, sequenced in a study of CXCR3-negative and CXCR3-positive naive CD8 T cells. Study results and limitations: Greater hydrophobicity was found in TRB CDR3s of CXCR3-positive naive cells than of CXCR3-negative naive cells.

The antigens for these receptors are not known. Each TRB cDNA library was prepared by 5' RACE (with UMI labels). TCRdb reworked the 5' RACE reads into one entry per CDR3 protein, no DNA. With 120,000 to 150,000 distinct CDR3 sequences in the sample, the ten largest clones hold 0.25% to 0.3%. Sequenced sample: naive CXCR3+ CD8+ T cells from blood. Subset of the sample: CD45RO-CCR7+CD27+CD95- naive CD8+ T cells expressing CXCR3 (TNR3+). The receptor set was obtained from a human donor in good health. Some clones in this sample may be carry-over from other donors' samples.

The chain employs TRBV20-1 and TRBJ1-2. Germline V gene lookup returns CDR1 DFQATT and CDR2 SNEGSKA (reference sequence). The length of the CDR3 is 14 residues. The CDR3: CSARVEGAGDGYTF.

The rearrangement links TRBV19 to TRBJ2-1; there is no DNA to check the TCRdb D call of TRBD2. This CDR3 contains 13 residues. Looked up from germline, CDR1 is LNHDA and CDR2 is SQIVND (reference sequence). CDR3: CASRQGGHNEQFF.

The chain employs TRBV28 and TRBJ2-3; TCRdb's D gene call, TRBD2, goes unchecked for lack of DNA. Per germline, CDR1 MDHEN and CDR2 SYDVKM. The CDR3 length is 17 residues. This chain's CDR3 is CASSLETSGRGTDTQYF. Supplemented by reference TRBV28 and TRBJ2-3, the full variable domain reads DVKVTQSSRYLVKRTGEKVFLECVQDMDHENMFWYRQDPGLGLRLIYFSYDVKMKEKGDIPEGYSVSREKKERFSLILESASTNQTSMYLCASSLETSGRGTDTQYFGPGTRLTVL.

The genes are TRBV11-3 and TRBJ1-1; TCRdb proposes TRBD1, but this gene call is untestable without DNA. This CDR3 is built from 14 residues. CDR1 is SGHNT and CDR2 is YENEEA in the germline V gene. This CDR3 is CASSLRGLTLEAFF.

The chain combines TRBV6-6 with TRBJ2-7; the TCRdb call, TRBD1, lacks DNA for checking. Germline V CDR1 and CDR2: MNHNY, SVGAGI (reference sequence). The CDR3 loop spans 15 amino acids. The CDR3: CASSYSIPPVHEQYF.

The chain carries TRBV29-1 and TRBJ2-1. The length of the CDR3 is 15 residues. CDR1 SQVTM and CDR2 ANQGSEA come from the germline V gene. CDR3 amino acids: CSVEDSSSSYNEQFF.

The V and J genes are TRBV29-1 and TRBJ2-7; lacking DNA, the TRBD1 call made by TCRdb goes unchecked. The length of the CDR3 is 15 residues. Germline CDR1 reads SQVTM; CDR2 reads ANQGSEA. CDR3 loop: CSVEDPSGAAYEQYF.

J is TRBJ1-2 and V is TRBV12-3 or TRBV12-4. The CDR3 is made up of 11 amino acids. The CDR3 loop is CASSFGYGYTF.

The V and J genes are TRBV12-3 or TRBV12-4 and TRBJ1-1; TCRdb reports TRBD1, a call that lacks DNA to check it against. The CDR3 length is 15 residues. CDR3 residues: CASSPGGQGETEAFF.

The chain couples TRBV29-1 to TRBJ1-1; TCRdb proposes TRBD1, but this gene call is untestable without DNA. The CDR3 covers 16 residues. The germline V gene encodes CDR1 SQVTM and CDR2 ANQGSEA. CDR3 amino acids: CSAIPPGGASNTEAFF.

The J gene is TRBJ2-7, the V gene TRBV29-1; TCRdb selects TRBD2, and the lack of DNA leaves this call unchecked. The CDR3 is 12 amino acids. The germline CDR1 and CDR2 sequences are SQVTM and ANQGSEA. The CDR3 sequence: CSVGDYGGEQYF.

The chain joins TRBV11-1 to TRBJ2-1; TCRdb proposes TRBD1, but this gene call is untestable without DNA. The CDR3 has 15 amino acids. The germline V gene encodes CDR1 SGHAT and CDR2 FQDESV (reference sequence). The CDR3 loop is CASSQRRDRYNEQFF. Using reference TRBV11-1 and TRBJ2-1 for the parts outside the CDR3, the full variable domain is EAEVAQSPRYKITEKSQAVAFWCDPISGHATLYWYRQILGQGPELLVQFQDESVVDDSQLPKDRFSAERLKGVDSTLKIQPAELGDSAMYLCASSQRRDRYNEQFFGPGTRLTVL.

The chain couples TRBV12-3 or TRBV12-4 to TRBJ1-2; the D call of TRBD1 rests on TCRdb alone, since no DNA is present to check it. This CDR3 is 16 amino acids long. CDR3 sequence reads: CASSLRVTGDNYGYTF.

This rearrangement joins TRBV23-1 to TRBJ2-7. TRBV23-1 is labeled an ORF, and its function is uncertain. CDR3 length equals 18 residues. The CDR3 sequence is CASSHGWSTVERSYEQYF.